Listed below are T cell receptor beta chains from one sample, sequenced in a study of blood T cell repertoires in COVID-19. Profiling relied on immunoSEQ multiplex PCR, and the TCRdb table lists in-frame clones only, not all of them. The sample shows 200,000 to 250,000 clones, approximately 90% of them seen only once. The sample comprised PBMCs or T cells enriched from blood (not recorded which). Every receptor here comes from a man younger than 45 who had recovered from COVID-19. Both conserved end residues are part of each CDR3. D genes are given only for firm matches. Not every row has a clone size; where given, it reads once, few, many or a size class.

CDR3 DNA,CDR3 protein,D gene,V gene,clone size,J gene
TGTGCCAGCAGCCTCTTAGGGACAGGGGACTACGAGCAGTACTTC,CASSLLGTGDYEQYF,TRBD1,TRBV5-5,-,TRBJ2-7
TGTGCCATCAGGGACTCGCGGGAGGGGTACGAGCAGTACTTC,CAIRDSREGYEQYF,TRBD2,TRBV10-3,many,TRBJ2-7
TGTGCCAGCAGCCCGACCGGGACAGGGGCGCAAAGCATTCAGTACTTC,CASSPTGTGAQSIQYF,TRBD1,TRBV3-1/TRBV3-2,once,TRBJ2-4
TGTGCCAGCAGCTTTGTTGGGGGGACTGAAGCTTTCTTT,CASSFVGGTEAFF,-,TRBV7-2,-,TRBJ1-1
TGTGCCAGCAGCCAGGGGCCCTATGGCTACACCTTC,CASSQGPYGYTF,-,TRBV3-1/TRBV3-2,-,TRBJ1-2
TGTGCCAGCAGCAGACAGGGAAGTCAGCCCCAGCATTTT,CASSRQGSQPQHF,TRBD1,TRBV6-5,-,TRBJ1-5
TGTGCCAGTAGTCTCGGATCCTCTCAACTTCGGGGCGAGCAGTACTTC,CASSLGSSQLRGEQYF,-,TRBV19,few,TRBJ2-7
TGTGCCAGCAGTTTAACAGGGGAAAAGCAGTACTTC,CASSLTGEKQYF,TRBD1,TRBV6-5,-,TRBJ2-7
TGCAGCGTTGAGCGGGGGCAGGCCTTTGACAATGAGCAGTTCTTC,CSVERGQAFDNEQFF,-,TRBV29-1,-,TRBJ2-1
TGTGCCAGCAGCCAAGTGAAGGGGACACCCCTCCACTTT,CASSQVKGTPLHF,-,TRBV4-2,-,TRBJ1-6
TGCAGTGCTGGGCCAGTCTATGGCTACACCTTC,CSAGPVYGYTF,-,TRBV20-1,-,TRBJ1-2
TGTGCCAGCAGTTTTAGGACAGGAAAAGCTTTCTTT,CASSFRTGKAFF,TRBD1,TRBV12-3/TRBV12-4,few,TRBJ1-1
TGTGCCAGCAGCCCCAGGGACTGGGAGACCCAGTACTTC,CASSPRDWETQYF,-,TRBV6-5,-,TRBJ2-5